The T cell receptor (beta chain) under discussion was sequenced for a study of cytomegalovirus exposure and HLA in healthy donors. TCRdb keeps only in-frame clones here, not all; method: immunoSEQ multiplex PCR. The table shows about 200,000 clones, with about 81% occurring only once. With regard to this clone: Antigen: not known.

Study results and limitations: Within the 130 or so validation repertoires, first-cohort TCR clusters tended to co-occur, according to a later analysis. Both high specificity and high sensitivity reportedly marked the classifier's diagnosis of cytomegalovirus status. Specificity for CMV antigens was confirmed in vitro for three of the CMV-associated chains.

V lost 2 bases to trimming and J lost 2 bases, with 22 bases between them. From germline, CDR1 is MNHEY and CDR2 SMNVEV (reference sequence). CDR3 length: 18 amino acids. The sequenced sample was PBMCs. The receptor's source is a woman younger than 45 in good health and CMV-seronegative. The chain combines TRBV27 with TRBJ2-7; D possibly corresponds to TRBD2 (5 bases). CDR3 in DNA: TGTGCCAGCAGTTTAAGGAGTACGGCAAGCGGCATCACCTACGAGCAGTACTTC. It codes for CASSLRSTASGITYEQYF.